This paragraph reports one TCR beta chain. Its antigen is unknown. TCRdb's copy holds only in-frame clones and misses some; the assay was immunoSEQ multiplex PCR. The top ten hold around 0.55% of the sample, which has about 120,000 clones, more than 80% seen once. This record belongs to a study of OX40 agonist ivuxolimab in advanced cancers. Turning to the study itself: Three patients, one with hepatocellular carcinoma and two with cutaneous melanoma, achieved partial responses.

Regarding the study as a whole: Expanded peripheral T cell antigen specificity was not determined.

The CDR3 has 15 amino acids. CDR1 and CDR2 from the germline V gene are SGHVS and FQNEAQ. The trim removed 2 bases at V and 4 bases at J, leaving 5 bases unmatched. The chain recombines TRBV7-8 with TRBJ1-2, with 9 bases matching TRBD1. This TCR came from an adult with an advanced solid tumor such as melanoma, head and neck, liver or kidney cancer. This specimen was CD4+ or CD8+ T cells sorted from blood, taken in a trial of the OX40 agonist ivuxolimab. The DNA of the CDR3 is TGTGCCAGCAGCTTATCACGACAGGGGGGCTATGGCTACACCTTC. It specifies CASSLSRQGGYGYTF.